These 20 T cell receptor beta chains were all obtained from the same sample, sequenced in a study of T cells expressing NK-cell markers. TCRdb reprocessed the 5' RACE reads, with one entry per CDR3 protein and no DNA. The sample data list under 200,000 distinct CDR3 sequences. The sequencing input was blood T cells: a sorted CD56 or NKG2C T cell subset, CD4+ or CD8+ T cells, or bulk PBMC T cells (not recorded which). The receptors come from a woman between 18 and 69 years old in good health.

V is TRBV5-1 and J is TRBJ2-2; there is no DNA to check the TCRdb D call of TRBD1. Germline V CDR1 and CDR2: SGHRS, YFSETQ. The CDR3 is made up of 14 amino acids. CDR3 sequence: CATRQGSNTGELFF.

The rearrangement links TRBV2 to TRBJ2-7; TCRdb outputs TRBD2, but without DNA this stays unchecked. Germline CDR1 reads SNHLY; CDR2 reads FYNNEI. The CDR3 is made up of 14 amino acids. CDR3 residues: CASRETSGGLGQYF.

This chain connects TRBV5-1 to TRBJ1-2. This CDR3 region has 13 residues. Germline CDR1 reads SGHRS; CDR2 reads YFSETQ. CDR3 protein: CASSLGFIDGYTF.

The rearrangement links TRBV6-1 to TRBJ1-4; the D call from TCRdb, TRBD1, cannot be confirmed without DNA. The CDR3 length is 16 residues. Germline CDR1 reads MNHNS; CDR2 reads SASEGT. CDR3 amino acids: CASSRTGGASNEKLFF.

The rearrangement links TRBV5-1 to TRBJ2-5; TCRdb indicates TRBD1, and absent DNA this call remains unverified. This CDR3 contains 17 residues. Germline CDR1 and CDR2: SGHRS and YFSETQ. CDR3 region: CASSLVVPGGIPETQYF.

The V call is TRBV5-1, the J call TRBJ2-6; the D call of TRBD1 rests on TCRdb alone, since no DNA is present to check it. Germline V gives CDR1 SGHRS, CDR2 YFSETQ. This CDR3 spans 16 amino acids. The CDR3 spells CASSSSGGAGANVLTF. The whole variable domain, filled in from reference TRBV5-1 and TRBJ2-6, reads KAGVTQTPRYLIKTRGQQVTLSCSPISGHRSVSWYQQTPGQGLQFLFEYFSETQRNKGNFPGRFSGRQFSNSRSEMNVSTLELGDSALYLCASSSSGGAGANVLTFGAGSRLTVL.

The gene calls are TRBV4-1 and TRBJ2-4; the TCRdb D gene call, TRBD2, has no DNA to confirm it. This CDR3 has 16 amino acids. Germline V lookup: CDR1 MGHRA, CDR2 YSYEKL. CDR3 protein: CASSQFAGIAKNIQYF.

This CDR3 reads CSANRDTEAFF. The V call is TRBV20-1, the J call TRBJ1-1; there is no DNA to check the TCRdb D call of TRBD1. The CDR3 spans 11 residues. Germline CDR1 reads DFQATT; CDR2 reads SNEGSKA (reference sequence).

The V gene is TRBV6-1, the J gene TRBJ2-6; TCRdb proposes TRBD1, but this gene call is untestable without DNA. There are 17 residues in the CDR3. The V gene's germline CDR1 is MNHNS and CDR2 SASEGT. The CDR3 reads CASSLDRGYSGANVLTF.

The V gene is TRBV20-1, the J gene TRBJ2-1; without DNA, the TCRdb call of TRBD1 cannot be checked. Germline V gene sequence: CDR1 DFQATT, CDR2 SNEGSKA (reference sequence). The length of the CDR3 is 15 residues. CDR3 loop: CSARSGSRGWDEQFF.

Judged by frequency, this clonotype is medium-sized (0.01 to 0.1%). The V and J genes are TRBV5-1 and TRBJ1-1; TCRdb reports TRBD1, a call that lacks DNA to check it against. Germline V gene sequence: CDR1 SGHRS, CDR2 YFSETQ. The CDR3 loop spans 12 amino acids. CDR3 in amino acids: CASSTSGAEAFF.

The chain links TRBV9 to TRBJ2-3; TCRdb returns TRBD2, unconfirmable since there is no DNA. The V gene's germline CDR1 is SGDLS and CDR2 YYNGEE. This CDR3 has 14 amino acids. The CDR3 is CASTPGRAQDTQYF.

The chain carries TRBV6-1 and TRBJ2-1; TCRdb proposes TRBD2, but this gene call is untestable without DNA. The CDR3 covers 14 residues. The germline CDR1 and CDR2 sequences are MNHNS and SASEGT. CDR3 region: CASSEWARTHEQFF.

The chain carries TRBV28 and TRBJ1-2; TCRdb gives TRBD1 as the D gene, but with no DNA this cannot be confirmed. This CDR3 is 14 amino acids long. CDR1 and CDR2 (germline): MDHEN, SYDVKM. CDR3 region: CASGRLQGAKGYTF.

This chain joins TRBV24-1 and TRBJ1-4; without DNA, the TCRdb call of TRBD1 cannot be checked. Germline V lookup: CDR1 KGHDR, CDR2 SFDVKD. The CDR3 is 14 residues long. CDR3 sequence: CATICPGQPSKLFF.

This sequence joins TRBV20-1 and TRBJ2-7; without DNA, the TCRdb call of TRBD1 cannot be checked. The CDR3 consists of 14 residues. Looked up from germline, CDR1 is DFQATT and CDR2 is SNEGSKA (reference sequence). CDR3 residues: CSAREWTGGREQYF.

CDR3 protein: CASSLDTGGYYNEQFF. The rearrangement uses TRBV11-2 and TRBJ2-1; TCRdb designates TRBD2, a call that cannot be tested without DNA. The CDR3 extends over 16 amino acids. In germline, CDR1 is SGHAT, CDR2 FQNNGV. Full variable domain (outside the CDR3, taken from reference TRBV11-2 and TRBJ2-1): EAGVAQSPRYKIIEKRQSVAFWCNPISGHATLYWYQQILGQGPKLLIQFQNNGVVDDSQLPKDRFSAERLKGVDSTLKIQPAKLEDSAVYLCASSLDTGGYYNEQFFGPGTRLTVL.

This chain joins TRBV12-3 or TRBV12-4 and TRBJ1-5. The CDR3 is made up of 12 amino acids. The CDR3 loop reads CASSNSNQPQHF.

The chain joins TRBV27 to TRBJ2-1; TCRdb calls TRBD2, which cannot be checked without DNA. The CDR3 is made up of 15 amino acids. From germline, CDR1 is MNHEY and CDR2 SMNVEV (reference sequence). The CDR3 loop reads CASSSPRGGNNEQFF.

This chain connects TRBV6-5 to TRBJ2-3. Germline V CDR1 and CDR2: MNHEY, SVGAGI. The CDR3 contains 15 residues. CDR3 protein: CASSYLGASTDTQYF.